This T cell receptor beta chain was sequenced for a study of Graves' ophthalmopathy and Graves' hyperthyroidism. Study-wide findings and caveats: Ophthalmopathy progression predictions by the model showed around 72% specificity and 70.59% sensitivity. Most expanded clonotypes in thyroid above 0.001 frequency also showed up in blood.

With respect to this clonotype: Its antigen is as yet unknown.

Uncontrolled infections, other autoimmune diseases, pregnancy or lactation barred patients from enrollment. Someone took the PBMCs out of more than 9 ml of fresh peripheral blood. RNA transcripts were the source from which TCR beta CDR3 regions were amplified. First-round RT-PCR used HTBI primers; second-round multiplex PCR followed. MiXCR, run by TCRdb on the multiplex PCR reads, gives a single entry per CDR3 protein. The table records hundreds of thousands of distinct CDR3 sequences, 22% of them present only once. The CDR3 consists of 14 residues. Trimming removed 0 bases at V and 6 bases at J, with 11 bases between.

The rearrangement links TRBV12-3 or TRBV12-4 to TRBJ1-1; D gene ambiguous. Sequencing used peripheral blood. This clonotype was sampled from a woman between 18 and 29 years old with stable Graves' hyperthyroidism. Some clones in this sample may be carry-over from other donors' samples. This CDR3 is CASSLATPGSEAFF. CDR3 nucleotides: TGTGCCAGCAGTTTAGCCACTCCGGGCTCTGAAGCTTTCTTT.